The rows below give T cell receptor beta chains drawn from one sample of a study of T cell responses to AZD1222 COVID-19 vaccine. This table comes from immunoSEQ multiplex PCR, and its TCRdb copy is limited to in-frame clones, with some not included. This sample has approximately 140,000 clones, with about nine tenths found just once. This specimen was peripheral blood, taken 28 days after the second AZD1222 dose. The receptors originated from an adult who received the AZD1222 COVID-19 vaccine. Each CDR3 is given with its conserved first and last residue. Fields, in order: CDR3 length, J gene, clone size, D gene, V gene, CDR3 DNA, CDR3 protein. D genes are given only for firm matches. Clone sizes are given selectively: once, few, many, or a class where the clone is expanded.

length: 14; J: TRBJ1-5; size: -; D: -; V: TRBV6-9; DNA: TGTGCCAGCAGTTACCCTCGGACGGGTCAGCCCCAGCATTTT; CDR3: CASSYPRTGQPQHF
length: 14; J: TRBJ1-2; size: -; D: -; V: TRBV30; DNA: TGTGCCTGGGGGGGGGCCGGGACTGGCTATGGCTACACCTTC; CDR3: CAWGGAGTGYGYTF
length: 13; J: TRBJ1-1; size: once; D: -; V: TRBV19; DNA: TGTGCCAGTAGTATATCAGTGAACACTGAAGCTTTCTTT; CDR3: CASSISVNTEAFF
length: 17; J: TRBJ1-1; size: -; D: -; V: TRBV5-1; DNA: TGCGCCAGCAGCCTGCCTCTGAATGACGAGGTGAGAACTGAAGCTTTCTTT; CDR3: CASSLPLNDEVRTEAFF
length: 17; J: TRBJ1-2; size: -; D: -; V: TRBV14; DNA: TGTGCCAGCAGCCATAGTCGGCGGAGAACAACTAACTATGGCTACACCTTC; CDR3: CASSHSRRRTTNYGYTF
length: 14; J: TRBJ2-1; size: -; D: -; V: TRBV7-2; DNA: TGTGCCAGCAGCTTAGCGGCTCCCACAAGTGAGCAGTTCTTC; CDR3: CASSLAAPTSEQFF
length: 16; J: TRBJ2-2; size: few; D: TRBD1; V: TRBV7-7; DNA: TGTGCTAGCAGCAGAAGTGGACAGGGTAATACCGGGGAGCTGTTTTTT; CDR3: CASSRSGQGNTGELFF
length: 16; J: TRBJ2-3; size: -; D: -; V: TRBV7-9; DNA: TGTGCCAGCAGCTTACTCATTATACAGGGGGGGGATACGCAGTATTTT; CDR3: CASSLLIIQGGDTQYF
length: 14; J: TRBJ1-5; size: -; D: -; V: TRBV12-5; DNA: TGTGCTAGTGGTTTGGTAGGGAGCAATCAGCCCCAGCATTTT; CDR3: CASGLVGSNQPQHF
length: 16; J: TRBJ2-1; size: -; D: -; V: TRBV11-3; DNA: TGTGCCAGCAGCACCCCGGAGGGGAGGTCCTACAATGAGCAGTTCTTC; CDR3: CASSTPEGRSYNEQFF
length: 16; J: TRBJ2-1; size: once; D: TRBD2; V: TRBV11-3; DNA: TGTGCCAGCAGCTGGGCGAGTTTAGCGGGAGTCAATGAGCAGTTCTTC; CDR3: CASSWASLAGVNEQFF
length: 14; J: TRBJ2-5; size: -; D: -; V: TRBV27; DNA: TGTGCCAGCAGTCTGGCCGGGACGACAGAGACCCAGTACTTC; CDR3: CASSLAGTTETQYF
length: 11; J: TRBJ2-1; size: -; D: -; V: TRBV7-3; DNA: TGTGCCAGCAGCTTAAACAATGAGCAGTTCTTC; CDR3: CASSLNNEQFF
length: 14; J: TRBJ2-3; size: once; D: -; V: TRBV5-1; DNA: TGCGCCAGCAGCTTGGTTCTCCGCACAGATACGCAGTATTTT; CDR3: CASSLVLRTDTQYF
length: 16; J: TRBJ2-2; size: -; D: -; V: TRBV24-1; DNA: TGTGCCACCAGTGAGAGTCCAGGGCGAGGTACCGGGGAGCTGTTTTTT; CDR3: CATSESPGRGTGELFF
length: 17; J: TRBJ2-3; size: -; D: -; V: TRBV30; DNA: TGTGCCTGGAGCTTTCTTTTGGGGCCCGGGGCCACAGATACGCAGTATTTT; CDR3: CAWSFLLGPGATDTQYF
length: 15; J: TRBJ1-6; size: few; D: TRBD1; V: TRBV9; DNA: TGTGCCAGCAGCGTAGATGGGACAGGGTGGTCACCCCTCCACTTT; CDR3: CASSVDGTGWSPLHF
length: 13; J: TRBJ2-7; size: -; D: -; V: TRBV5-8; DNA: TGTGCCAGCAGCTTGGCCAAAAGGGAAGGGCAGTACTTC; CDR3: CASSLAKREGQYF
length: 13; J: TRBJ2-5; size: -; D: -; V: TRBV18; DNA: TGTGCCAGCTCACCGGGACCTCAAGAGACCCAGTACTTC; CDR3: CASSPGPQETQYF
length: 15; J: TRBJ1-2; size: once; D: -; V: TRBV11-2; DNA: TGTGCCAGCAGCGCCGGGGGGGGCAGGGACTATGGCTACACCTTC; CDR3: CASSAGGGRDYGYTF
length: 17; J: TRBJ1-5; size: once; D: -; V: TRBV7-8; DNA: TGTGCCAGCAGCTTGGGAACCCATGGGGATACGAATCAGCCCCAGCATTTT; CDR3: CASSLGTHGDTNQPQHF
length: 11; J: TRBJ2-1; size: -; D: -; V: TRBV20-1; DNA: TGCAGTGCTCGGTGGGTCAATGAGCAGTTCTTC; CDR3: CSARWVNEQFF
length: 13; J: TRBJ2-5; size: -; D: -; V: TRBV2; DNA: TGTGCCAGCAGCCTCGACAGGCAAGAGACCCAGTACTTC; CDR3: CASSLDRQETQYF